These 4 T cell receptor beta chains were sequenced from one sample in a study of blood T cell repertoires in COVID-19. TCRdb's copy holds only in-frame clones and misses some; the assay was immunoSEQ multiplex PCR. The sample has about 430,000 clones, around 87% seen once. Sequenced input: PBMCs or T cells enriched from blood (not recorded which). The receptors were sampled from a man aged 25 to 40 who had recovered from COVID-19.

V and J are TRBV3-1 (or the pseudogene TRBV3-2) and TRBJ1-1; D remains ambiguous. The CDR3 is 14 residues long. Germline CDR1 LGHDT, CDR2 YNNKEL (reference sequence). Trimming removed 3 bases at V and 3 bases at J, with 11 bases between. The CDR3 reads CASSQVGGHTEAFF. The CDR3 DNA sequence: TGTGCCAGCAGCCAGGTGGGAGGGCACACTGAAGCTTTCTTT.

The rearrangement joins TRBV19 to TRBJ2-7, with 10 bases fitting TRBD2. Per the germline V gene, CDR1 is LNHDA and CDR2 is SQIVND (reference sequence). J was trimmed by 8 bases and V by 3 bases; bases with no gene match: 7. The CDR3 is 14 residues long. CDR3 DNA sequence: TGTGCCAGTAGTATGAGTAGCGGGAGGACCCAGCAGTACTTC. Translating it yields CASSMSSGRTQQYF. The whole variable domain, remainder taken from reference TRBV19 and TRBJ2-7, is DGGITQSPKYLFRKEGQNVTLSCEQNLNHDAMYWYRQDPGQGLRLIYYSQIVNDFQKGDIAEGYSVSREKKESFPLTVTSAQKNPTAFYLCASSMSSGRTQQYFGPGTRLTVT.

CDR3 protein: CAWRKLRLSYPYGYTF. DNA for the CDR3: TGTGCCTGGAGGAAACTTCGTCTGTCCTACCCCTATGGCTACACCTTC. V usage is TRBV30 and J usage is TRBJ1-2; D not resolved. Germline CDR1 reads GTSNPN; CDR2 reads SVGIG (reference sequence). V was cut by 3 bases and J by 4 bases, with 21 bases left in between. The CDR3 consists of 16 residues.

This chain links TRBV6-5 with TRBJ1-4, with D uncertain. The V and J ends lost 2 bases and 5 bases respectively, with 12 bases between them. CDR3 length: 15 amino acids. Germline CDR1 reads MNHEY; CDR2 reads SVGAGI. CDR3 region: CASSYRAAGNEKLFF. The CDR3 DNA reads TGTGCCAGCAGTTACAGAGCAGCCGGGAATGAAAAACTGTTTTTT.